This T cell receptor (beta chain) came from a study of blood T cell repertoires in COVID-19. The wider study: T cells, B-cell-depleted T cells, or PBMCs provided the cDNA or gDNA that served as material.

Assay used: immunoSEQ multiplex PCR; TCRdb lists only in-frame clones, some missing. The table has some 200,000 clones, 70% to 90% seen once. The sequence was collected from a man in his 60s with active or convalescent COVID-19. The sample was peripheral blood.

The CDR3 loop is CASTRDRSGYEQYF. The CDR3 DNA follows: TGTGCCAGCACCCGGGACAGGTCGGGCTACGAGCAGTACTTC. V usage is TRBV6-5 and J usage is TRBJ2-7, with 8 bases identical to TRBD1. Germline CDR1 and CDR2: MNHEY and SVGAGI. There are 14 residues in the CDR3. Trimming removed 7 bases from V and 3 bases from J; junction bases left unmatched: 8.